Given below is one TCR beta chain in context. This specimen comes from a study of blood T cell repertoires in COVID-19. Method: immunoSEQ multiplex PCR; TCRdb's copy keeps in-frame clones and lacks some. The repertoire has 60,000 or so clones, around 90% of them found once; the top ten carry around 8.3%. The sequence was obtained from a human donor with active COVID-19. The donor label of this sample is uncertain. The sample taken for sequencing was peripheral blood.

The CDR3 coding sequence is TGTGCCAGCAGCCCCGGGATAGCGGGGGCGGGGGAGACCCAGTACTTC. Amino acids: CASSPGIAGAGETQYF. The chain carries TRBV3-1 (or the pseudogene TRBV3-2) and TRBJ2-5, with 9 bases identical to TRBD2. Germline values: CDR1 LGHDT, CDR2 YNNKEL (reference sequence). The CDR3 consists of 16 residues. Trimming took 4 bases from V and 5 from J; bases not matched to a gene: 11.